The rows below give T cell receptor beta chains drawn from one sample of a study of vaccination and CD4 T cells after COVID-19. These TCRs are of unknown antigen specificity. TCRdb reprocessed the PCR reads via MiXCR and lists one record per CDR3 protein. The table has some 17,000 distinct CDR3 sequences, approximately 58% seen once. This sample comprised CD4+ T cells from blood, cultured in vitro, obtained after SARS-CoV-2 vaccination. These TCRs come from a human donor who had recovered from COVID-19. The CDR3 runs from the conserved cysteine through the conserved F or W. D genes are given only for firm matches. Some rows have no size entry. The others give once, few or many, or a class for an expanded clone.

v_gene	d_gene	abundance	j_gene	CDR3nt	CDR3aa
TRBV6-2/TRBV6-3	-	few	TRBJ1-5	TGTGCCAGCAGTTACTGGGGGACAAGGGGTCAAAATCAGCCCCAGCATTTT	CASSYWGTRGQNQPQHF
TRBV28	-	-	TRBJ1-2	TGTGCCAGCAGTCAACTGAAATTAGGACTGTCCTATGGCTACACCTTC	CASSQLKLGLSYGYTF
TRBV20-1	-	few	TRBJ1-6	TGCAGTCCAGATCACAAAGGGTGGTCACCCCTCCACTTT	CSPDHKGWSPLHF
TRBV2	-	-	TRBJ1-1	TGTGCCAGCAGTGAGACAGCCGCCGAAGCTTTCTTT	CASSETAAEAFF
TRBV20-1	-	-	TRBJ1-1	TGCAGTGCTCCAAAGGGGAACACTGAAGCTTTCTTT	CSAPKGNTEAFF
TRBV7-6	-	-	TRBJ1-5	TGTGCCAGCAGCTTAGGGTTGGGTGAACAGCCCCAGCATTTT	CASSLGLGEQPQHF
TRBV5-1	TRBD1	few	TRBJ2-7	TGCGCCAGCAGCGGGACAGCGAGCTCCTACGAGCAGTACTTC	CASSGTASSYEQYF
TRBV7-6	-	-	TRBJ1-6	TGTGCCAGCAGCTTAGCGCACCCGGGGTCTTCACCCCTCCACTTT	CASSLAHPGSSPLHF
TRBV11-3	TRBD1	-	TRBJ1-1	TGTGCCAGCAGCCCACGACAGGGGGGTTTCACTGAAGCTTTCTTT	CASSPRQGGFTEAFF
TRBV19	-	-	TRBJ1-2	TGTGCCAGTAGTGGGACGCCGGATGGCTACACCTTC	CASSGTPDGYTF
TRBV20-1	-	-	TRBJ2-3	TGCAGTGCTAGCTGGCTCGTGACAGATACGCAGTATTTT	CSASWLVTDTQYF
TRBV11-2	-	-	TRBJ1-1	TGTGCCAGCAGCTTAGGGACGGGTATGAGGACTGAAGCTTTCTTT	CASSLGTGMRTEAFF
TRBV27	TRBD1	-	TRBJ1-3	TGTGCCAGTCCCCGTCAGGGGGGCTCAGCTGGAAACACCATATATTTT	CASPRQGGSAGNTIYF
TRBV20-1	TRBD2	-	TRBJ2-5	TGCAGTGCTACCCTAGCGGGAGCGGGGGAGACCCAGTACTTC	CSATLAGAGETQYF
TRBV20-1	-	-	TRBJ2-2	TGCAGTGCTAGAGATGTATGGAGAAACACCGGGGAGCTGTTTTTT	CSARDVWRNTGELFF